This T cell receptor beta chain was profiled in a study of blood T cell repertoires in COVID-19. V gave up 2 bases and J gave up 7 bases; unmatched junction bases: 5. There are 15 residues in the CDR3. Germline V gene sequence: CDR1 KGHSH, CDR2 LQKENI. Clones were read by immunoSEQ multiplex PCR, and TCRdb kept only the in-frame ones, dropping some. The repertoire holds about 98,000 clones, with about 89% as singletons. Sequenced material: peripheral blood. The rearrangement links TRBV18 to TRBJ2-1, with 10 bases identical to TRBD1. The receptor's source is a man aged 50 or older with acute or convalescent COVID-19. This CDR3 reads CASSPLRTGGNEQFF. DNA of the CDR3: TGTGCCAGCTCACCATTACGGACAGGGGGGAATGAGCAGTTCTTC.